This T cell receptor (beta chain) is from a study of PD-1 blockade in classical Hodgkin lymphoma. The study's findings and limits: Possibly reflecting disease activity or prior therapy, repertoire differences have causes that remain undefined. The authors excluded patients who started nivolumab under 1 year after ASCT. There was a significant rise in CD4+ TCR diversity by C4D1, with no such rise for CD8+. Baseline TCR diversity was reportedly lower in newly diagnosed patients than healthy donors.

Sequenced by immunoSEQ multiplex PCR; TCRdb stores in-frame clones only, minus some. Among 25,000 to 35,000 clones listed, more than 70% were seen once. A note on this clone: Its antigen is unknown.

Time point reported: cycle 4 day 1 (C4D1), after more than five weeks of nivolumab. All patients experienced relapse after autologous stem cell transplantation, and brentuximab vedotin exposure was variable. Starting with thawed PBMCs, CD4+ T cells were purified by magnetic negative selection. Germline V gene sequence: CDR1 SGHRS, CDR2 YFSETQ. The CDR3 runs to 12 residues. Between the trimmed V and J ends, which lost 5 bases and 8 bases, there was a span of 13 bases. The sequencing used CD4+ T cells from blood, collected before the fourth cycle of nivolumab. The sequence was obtained from a human donor with classical Hodgkin lymphoma. The rearrangement uses TRBV5-1 and TRBJ1-2; no clear D gene. The CDR3 coding sequence is TGCGCCAGCAGATATGACACCGGAGGCTACACCTTC. This sequence encodes CASRYDTGGYTF. Full variable domain (outside the CDR3, taken from reference TRBV5-1 and TRBJ1-2): KAGVTQTPRYLIKTRGQQVTLSCSPISGHRSVSWYQQTPGQGLQFLFEYFSETQRNKGNFPGRFSGRQFSNSRSEMNVSTLELGDSALYLCASRYDTGGYTFGSGTRLTVV.